This TCR beta chain is drawn from a study of blood T cell repertoires in COVID-19. Study-level information: The samples span acute and convalescent COVID-19 from the United States, Italy and Spain. T cells, B-cell-depleted T cells, or PBMCs supplied cDNA or gDNA.

Trimming took off 7 bases at V and 4 bases at J, with 14 bases between the two ends. The CDR3 runs 14 residues. CDR1 is MDHEN and CDR2 is SYDVKM in the germline V gene. This clone has a handful of counts. As originally analysed: Reference gene primer amplification gave nucleated cell count estimates. Produced via immunoSEQ multiplex PCR; TCRdb's table is partial and in-frame only. Clone size and V and J calls were adopted from that table, with D and trimming inferred from the DNA. This sample has 150,000 to 200,000 clones, with around 82% found just once. The V and J genes are TRBV28 and TRBJ2-1; D perhaps matches TRBD1 (6 bases). This clonotype was obtained from a human donor with acute or convalescent COVID-19. The donor label of this sample is uncertain. The sample consisted of peripheral blood. Here the CDR3 DNA reads TGTGCCAGCATTCCAGGGGCGGGTTACAATGAGCAGTTCTTC. As protein: CASIPGAGYNEQFF. Variable domain in full (rest from reference TRBV28 and TRBJ2-1): DVKVTQSSRYLVKRTGEKVFLECVQDMDHENMFWYRQDPGLGLRLIYFSYDVKMKEKGDIPEGYSVSREKKERFSLILESASTNQTSMYLCASIPGAGYNEQFFGPGTRLTVL.